Listed below are T cell receptor beta chains from one sample, sequenced in a study of T cells in Graves' hyperthyroidism and ophthalmopathy. In TCRdb, the multiplex PCR reads were re-called with MiXCR into one record per CDR3 protein. The data hold 450,000 to 700,000 distinct CDR3 sequences, with 46% observed a single time. Sample: peripheral blood or thyroid tissue (not recorded which). Every receptor here comes from an adult woman with Graves' disease, either hyperthyroidism or ophthalmopathy (not recorded which). CDR3s include the opening cysteine and the closing phenylalanine or tryptophan. The order of the fields is clone size, V gene, D gene, J gene, CDR3 length, CDR3 DNA, CDR3 protein. A D gene is named only where the DNA matches it firmly. A clone size is listed for some rows: how often the clone was seen (once, few, many), or a class if it is expanded.

-	TRBV10-3	-	TRBJ2-7	14	TGTGCCATCAGTTTCGGACTGGGCTCCTACGAGCAGTACTTC	CAISFGLGSYEQYF
many	TRBV5-1	-	TRBJ1-3	15	TGCGCCAACATGGTAACAGCCAACTCTGGAAACACCATATATTTT	CANMVTANSGNTIYF
few	TRBV7-2	-	TRBJ1-6	14	TGTGCCAGCAGCTCCGGACCCTTGCTGTCACCCCTCCACTTT	CASSSGPLLSPLHF
-	TRBV7-9	TRBD1	TRBJ2-7	12	TGTGCCAGCAGTGACAGGGGGCACGAGCAGTACTTC	CASSDRGHEQYF
many	TRBV7-2	-	TRBJ2-5	14	TGTGCCAGCAGCTATTTGGACAGAAAAGAGACCCAGTACTTC	CASSYLDRKETQYF
many	TRBV6-2/TRBV6-3	TRBD1	TRBJ1-2	14	TGTGCCAGCAGTTACTCGGGGACAGGGAGAGGCTACACCTTC	CASSYSGTGRGYTF
-	TRBV5-1	-	TRBJ1-2	15	TGCGCCAGCAGCCAAGACGGACAGTCTAACTATGGCTACACCTTC	CASSQDGQSNYGYTF
-	TRBV4-1	-	TRBJ2-6	16	TGCGCCAGCAGCCAAGTCGGGGCATCTGGGGCCAACGTCCTGACTTTC	CASSQVGASGANVLTF
many	TRBV20-1	-	TRBJ1-2	14	TGCAGTGCTAGAGATAATTTAGTGTCCTATGGCTACACCTTC	CSARDNLVSYGYTF
many	TRBV4-1	-	TRBJ1-5	15	TGCGCCAGCAGCCTGAGAGGGGGGGTGGGTCAGCCCCAGCATTTT	CASSLRGGVGQPQHF
-	TRBV7-8	TRBD1	TRBJ1-6	15	TGTGCCAGCAGCCCCGGGACAGGCAGGAGCTCACCCCTCCACTTT	CASSPGTGRSSPLHF
few	TRBV11-2	TRBD2	TRBJ2-7	21	TGTGCCAGCAGCCAACCCCCCATATGGAGACTAGCGGGATCCCCCCCCAACGAGCAGTACTTC	CASSQPPIWRLAGSPPNEQYF
once	TRBV29-1	-	TRBJ1-3	12	TGCAGCGTTGGGTGGTCTGGAAACACCATATATTTT	CSVGWSGNTIYF
many	TRBV12-3/TRBV12-4	-	TRBJ2-7	11	TGTGCCAGCAGTTTTTCCCGCGAGCAGTACTTC	CASSFSREQYF
many	TRBV28	-	TRBJ1-4	13	TGTGCCACAGTGGACGGATCTAATGAAAAACTGTTTTTT	CATVDGSNEKLFF
many	TRBV7-6	-	TRBJ1-3	12	TGTGCCAGCAGCCTCAACAGGGTGTCCATATATTTT	CASSLNRVSIYF
many	TRBV7-3	-	TRBJ2-5	13	TGCGCCAGCAGCCTCCGGCGCCAAGAGACCCAGTACTTC	CASSLRRQETQYF
many	TRBV29-1	-	TRBJ2-2	11	TGCAGCGTTAAATTGGGCGGGGAGCTGTTTTTT	CSVKLGGELFF
-	TRBV20-1	-	TRBJ2-2	13	TGCAGTGCTAGAACAGGGAACACCGGGGAGCTGTTTTTT	CSARTGNTGELFF
-	TRBV6-5	-	TRBJ2-5	15	TGTGCCAGCTGTAAGGGCAGGGCAGCCGGAGAGACCCAGTACTTC	CASCKGRAAGETQYF
many	TRBV3-1	-	TRBJ1-5	15	TGTGCCAGCAGCCAAGTTTGGGGGGAAAGTCAGCCCCAGCATTTT	CASSQVWGESQPQHF
few	TRBV7-6	TRBD2	TRBJ2-5	16	TGTGCCAGCAGCTTAGCGACTAGCGGGCTCCAAGAGACCCAGTACTTC	CASSLATSGLQETQYF
-	TRBV10-3	-	TRBJ2-5	13	TGTGCCATCAGTGGAGACGGGGCAGAGACCCAGTACTTC	CAISGDGAETQYF
many	TRBV7-2	TRBD2	TRBJ2-7	14	TGTGCCAGCGGCGCGGGGAGCGGGAGTTACGAGCAGTACTTC	CASGAGSGSYEQYF
few	TRBV19	-	TRBJ1-2	14	TGTGCCAGTAGTATTGGATCAGGGGCGGATGGCTACACCTTC	CASSIGSGADGYTF
many	TRBV19	TRBD1	TRBJ2-7	14	TGTGCCAGCGCGTCCTCGGACAGGGGCTACGAGCAGTACTTC	CASASSDRGYEQYF
many	TRBV20-1	-	TRBJ1-4	13	TGCAGTGCTGCGGAGCCAACTAATGAAAAACTGTTTTTT	CSAAEPTNEKLFF
many	TRBV15	-	TRBJ2-2	16	TGTGCCACCAGCAGAGGAGGGGGAGCCCGCACCGGGGAGCTGTTTTTT	CATSRGGGARTGELFF
many	TRBV7-9	-	TRBJ1-6	15	TGTGCCAGCAGCTTCCGGGACACACATAATTCACCCCTCCACTTT	CASSFRDTHNSPLHF
-	TRBV29-1	-	TRBJ1-2	10	TGCAGCGTTGAGGCCGGTGGCTACACCTTC	CSVEAGGYTF
many	TRBV5-6	-	TRBJ2-5	14	TGTGCCAGCAGCCCGGAGAGGGTACAAGAGACCCAGTACTTC	CASSPERVQETQYF
many	TRBV28	-	TRBJ1-3	14	TGTGCCAGCAGTTTACCACAGCTGGGAAACACCATATATTTT	CASSLPQLGNTIYF
-	TRBV20-1	-	TRBJ2-5	13	TGCAGCTCTCCCGGACGGTCCCAAGAGACCCAGTACTTC	CSSPGRSQETQYF
many	TRBV4-1	-	TRBJ1-1	15	TGCGCCAGCAGCCAAATGACAGCCTTGAACACTGAAGCTTTCTTT	CASSQMTALNTEAFF
once	TRBV12-3/TRBV12-4	-	TRBJ1-6	12	TGTGCCAGCAGTGAAAGGGGGGGAACCCTCCACTTT	CASSERGGTLHF
-	TRBV4-3	-	TRBJ1-5	14	TGCGCCAGCAGCCGGTCTTCCAGTAATCAGCCCCAGCATTTT	CASSRSSSNQPQHF
-	TRBV20-1	-	TRBJ1-6	13	TGCAGTGCTAGGAAGCGGGAGAACTCACCCCTCCACTTT	CSARKRENSPLHF
many	TRBV6-1	-	TRBJ2-7	13	TGTGCCAGCAGTGTTGCCAGGGGCTACGAGCAGTACTTC	CASSVARGYEQYF
many	TRBV5-1	TRBD1	TRBJ1-1	14	TGCGCCAGCAGCTTGACAGGGGTGGGAACTGAAGCTTTCTTT	CASSLTGVGTEAFF
once	TRBV7-9	-	TRBJ2-3	13	TGTGCCAGCAGCCCCGAACTAACGGATACGCAGTATTTT	CASSPELTDTQYF
-	TRBV11-2	TRBD2	TRBJ2-3	16	TGTGCCAGCAGTCCACGACTAGCGGGTTTCACAGATACGCAGTATTTT	CASSPRLAGFTDTQYF
-	TRBV7-2	-	TRBJ1-2	14	TGTGCCAGCAGCTTAGATCTAGCCGACCGTGGCTACACCTTC	CASSLDLADRGYTF
once	TRBV5-1	-	TRBJ1-2	15	TGCGCCAGCAGCTCCTCAGGGGCGATTAACTATGGCTACACCTTC	CASSSSGAINYGYTF
many	TRBV19	-	TRBJ2-7	16	TGTGCCAGTAGTATCCGGGGGGCTAGCGGTACCTACGAGCAGTACTTC	CASSIRGASGTYEQYF
-	TRBV19	-	TRBJ2-6	17	TGTGCCAGTACCAGCCAGTGGGGGTACTCTGGGGCCAACGTCCTGACTTTC	CASTSQWGYSGANVLTF
-	TRBV9	-	TRBJ2-2	17	TGTGCCAGCAGCCAAGGGAAAAGGGTTGCGAACACCGGGGAGCTGTTTTTT	CASSQGKRVANTGELFF
many	TRBV9	-	TRBJ1-1	13	TGTGCCAGCAGCGTTGGGGGTAGCACTGAAGCTTTCTTT	CASSVGGSTEAFF
-	TRBV24-1	-	TRBJ2-7	13	TGTGCCACCAGTGGGGGGGACTCCTACGAGCAGTACTTC	CATSGGDSYEQYF
many	TRBV7-2	TRBD1	TRBJ1-2	16	TGTGCCAGCAGCCCCGGGACAGGGATGACCTACTATGGCTACACCTTC	CASSPGTGMTYYGYTF
many	TRBV13	-	TRBJ1-6	13	TGTGCCAGCAGCCCCATCACAGATTCACCCCTCCACTTT	CASSPITDSPLHF
many	TRBV29-1	-	TRBJ1-2	12	TGCAGCGGCATCAACGCACTGGGGGGCTACACCTTC	CSGINALGGYTF
-	TRBV7-9	-	TRBJ1-2	13	TGTGCCAGCAGCTTAGAGTCAGGGTACGGCTACACCTTC	CASSLESGYGYTF
few	TRBV29-1	-	TRBJ1-5	10	TGCAGCACAGGGAACCAGCCCCAGCATTTT	CSTGNQPQHF
many	TRBV19	TRBD1	TRBJ2-7	14	TGTGCCAGTAGCTTTAAGGACAGGGCCTACGAGCAGTACTTC	CASSFKDRAYEQYF
many	TRBV7-9	-	TRBJ2-7	13	TGTGCCAGCAGCTTAGCGGGCCAAACCGAGCAGTACTTC	CASSLAGQTEQYF